This T cell receptor beta chain was identified during a study of PD-L1 blockade in urothelial cancer. Trimming at V came to 3 bases and at J to 8 bases, leaving 8 bases not matched to a gene. Germline CDR1 reads SGHTS; CDR2 reads YDEGEE. CDR3 size: 14 residues. The patients' disease, urothelial carcinoma, was locally advanced or metastatic. The data were produced by immunoSEQ multiplex PCR, yet TCRdb's version contains in-frame clones alone and is incomplete. This table has about 74,000 clones, about 85% appearing once. The chain uses TRBV5-8 and TRBJ1-2; 9 bases fit TRBD1. The sequencing here drew on PBMCs, taken around atezolizumab (anti-PD-L1) treatment. The source of this sequence is a man in his 70s with urothelial cancer. CDR3 sequence reads: CASSSQGAYGGYTF. CDR3 nucleotides: TGTGCCAGCAGCTCACAGGGGGCTTATGGAGGCTACACCTTC.